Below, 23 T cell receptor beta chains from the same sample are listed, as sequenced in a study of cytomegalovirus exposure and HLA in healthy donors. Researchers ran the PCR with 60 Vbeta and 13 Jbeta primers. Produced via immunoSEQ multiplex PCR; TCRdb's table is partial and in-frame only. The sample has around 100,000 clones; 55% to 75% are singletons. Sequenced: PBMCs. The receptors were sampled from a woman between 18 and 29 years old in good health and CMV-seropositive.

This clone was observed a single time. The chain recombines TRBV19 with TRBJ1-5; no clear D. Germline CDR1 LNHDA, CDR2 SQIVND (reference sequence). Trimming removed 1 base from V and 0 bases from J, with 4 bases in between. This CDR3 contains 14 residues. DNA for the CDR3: TGTGCCAGTAGTATAGTTTATAGCAATCAGCCCCAGCATTTT. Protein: CASSIVYSNQPQHF.

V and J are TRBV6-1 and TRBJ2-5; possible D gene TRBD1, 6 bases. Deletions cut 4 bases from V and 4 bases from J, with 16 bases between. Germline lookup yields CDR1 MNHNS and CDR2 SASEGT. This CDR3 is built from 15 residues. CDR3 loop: CASSGTQGFRETQYF. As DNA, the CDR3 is TGTGCCAGCAGTGGGACCCAGGGGTTTCGAGAGACCCAGTACTTC.

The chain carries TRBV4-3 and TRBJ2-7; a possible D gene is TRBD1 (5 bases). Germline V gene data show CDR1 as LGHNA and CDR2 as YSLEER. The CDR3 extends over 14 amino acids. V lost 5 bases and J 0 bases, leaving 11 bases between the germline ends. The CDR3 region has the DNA TGCGCCAGCAGCTGGGGTCAGGGCTCCTACGAGCAGTACTTC. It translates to CASSWGQGSYEQYF.

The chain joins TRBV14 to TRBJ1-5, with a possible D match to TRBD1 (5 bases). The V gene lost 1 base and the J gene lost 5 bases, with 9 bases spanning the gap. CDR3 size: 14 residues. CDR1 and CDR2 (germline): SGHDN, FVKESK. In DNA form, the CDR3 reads TGTGCCAGCAGCCAAGGGGGGGTCCATCAGCCCCAGCATTTT. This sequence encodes CASSQGGVHQPQHF.

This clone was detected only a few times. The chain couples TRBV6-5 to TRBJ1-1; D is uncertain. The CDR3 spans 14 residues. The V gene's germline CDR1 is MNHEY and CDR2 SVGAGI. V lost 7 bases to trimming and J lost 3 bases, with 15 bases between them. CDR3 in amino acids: CASTPEGRHTEAFF. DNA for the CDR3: TGTGCCAGCACCCCGGAGGGCCGGCACACTGAAGCTTTCTTT.

In nucleotides, the CDR3 is TGTGCCAGCAGCCGAGGGACTAGCACCTACAATGAGCAGTTCTTC. The encoded protein is CASSRGTSTYNEQFF. The chain is built from TRBV7-3 and TRBJ2-1, with TRBD2 identical over 9 bases. This CDR3 contains 15 residues. Trimming cost V 5 bases and J 2 bases; bases outside gene matches: 4. Germline-derived CDR1 and CDR2 are SGHTA and FQGTGA.

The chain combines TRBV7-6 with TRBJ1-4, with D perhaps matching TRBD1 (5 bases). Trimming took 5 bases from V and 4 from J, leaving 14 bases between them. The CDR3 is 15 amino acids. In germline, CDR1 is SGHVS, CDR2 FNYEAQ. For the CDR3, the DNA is TGTGCCAGCAGCCCCGGGACTGGACTTAATGAAAAACTGTTTTTT. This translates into CASSPGTGLNEKLFF.

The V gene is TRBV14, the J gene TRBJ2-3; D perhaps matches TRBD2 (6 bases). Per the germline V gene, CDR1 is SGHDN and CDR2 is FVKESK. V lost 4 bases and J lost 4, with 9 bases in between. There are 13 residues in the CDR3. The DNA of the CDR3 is TGTGCCAGCAGCCCCTGGGGGGCAGATACGCAGTATTTT. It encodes CASSPWGADTQYF.

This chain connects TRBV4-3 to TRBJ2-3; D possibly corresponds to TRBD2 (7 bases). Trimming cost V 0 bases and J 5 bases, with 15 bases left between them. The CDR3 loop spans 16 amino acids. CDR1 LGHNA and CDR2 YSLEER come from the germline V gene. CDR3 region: CASSQDRGGQGDTQYF. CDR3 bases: TGCGCCAGCAGCCAAGATAGGGGGGGCCAGGGAGATACGCAGTATTTT.

CDR3 in DNA: TGTGCCAGCAGTTTAAGGGGATACTACGAGCAGTACTTC. Translation: CASSLRGYYEQYF. The V and J genes are TRBV27 and TRBJ2-7, with D possibly TRBD1 on 5 matching bases. The CDR3 is made up of 13 amino acids. Per the germline V gene, CDR1 is MNHEY and CDR2 is SMNVEV (reference sequence). V was trimmed by 2 bases and J by 3 bases, leaving 8 bases between them.

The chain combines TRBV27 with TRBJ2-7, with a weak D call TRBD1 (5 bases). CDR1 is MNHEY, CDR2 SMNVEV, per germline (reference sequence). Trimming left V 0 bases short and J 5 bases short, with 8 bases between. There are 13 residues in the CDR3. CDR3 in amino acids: CASSLSADNEQYF. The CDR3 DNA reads TGTGCCAGCAGTTTATCGGCGGACAACGAGCAGTACTTC.

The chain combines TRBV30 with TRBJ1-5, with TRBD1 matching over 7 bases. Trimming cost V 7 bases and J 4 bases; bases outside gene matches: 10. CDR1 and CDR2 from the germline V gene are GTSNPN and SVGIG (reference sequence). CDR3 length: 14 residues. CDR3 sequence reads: CAFTHGQANQPQHF. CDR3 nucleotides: TGTGCCTTTACGCACGGACAGGCTAATCAGCCCCAGCATTTT.

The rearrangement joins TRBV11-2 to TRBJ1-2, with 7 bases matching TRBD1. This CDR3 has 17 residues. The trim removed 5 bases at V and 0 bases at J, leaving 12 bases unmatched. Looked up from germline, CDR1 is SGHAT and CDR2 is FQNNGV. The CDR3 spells CASSPTPRQGSNYGYTF. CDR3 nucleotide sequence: TGTGCCAGCAGCCCAACCCCGCGACAGGGATCTAACTATGGCTACACCTTC.

The CDR3 spells CASSVQGGTGPLDSGNTIYF. The DNA of the CDR3 is TGTGCCAGCAGCGTACAAGGGGGGACAGGGCCTTTAGACTCTGGAAACACCATATATTTT. The chain carries TRBV9 and TRBJ1-3; 9 bases line up with TRBD1. CDR1 and CDR2 (germline): SGDLS, YYNGEE. Losses at the gene ends were 1 base for V and 0 bases for J; bases not matched to a gene: 14. The CDR3 extends over 20 amino acids.

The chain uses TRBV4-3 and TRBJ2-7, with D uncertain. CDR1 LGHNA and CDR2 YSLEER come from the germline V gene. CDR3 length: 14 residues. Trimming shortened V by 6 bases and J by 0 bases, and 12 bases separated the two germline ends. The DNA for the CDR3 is TGCGCCAGCAGTGACACCTGGAACTCCTACGAGCAGTACTTC. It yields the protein CASSDTWNSYEQYF.

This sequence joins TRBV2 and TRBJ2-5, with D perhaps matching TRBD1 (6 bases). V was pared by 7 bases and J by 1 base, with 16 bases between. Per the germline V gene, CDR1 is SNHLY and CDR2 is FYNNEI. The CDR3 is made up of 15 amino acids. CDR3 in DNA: TGTGCCAGCAATTTCAGGGGTCCCCCCCAAGAGACCCAGTACTTC. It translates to CASNFRGPPQETQYF.

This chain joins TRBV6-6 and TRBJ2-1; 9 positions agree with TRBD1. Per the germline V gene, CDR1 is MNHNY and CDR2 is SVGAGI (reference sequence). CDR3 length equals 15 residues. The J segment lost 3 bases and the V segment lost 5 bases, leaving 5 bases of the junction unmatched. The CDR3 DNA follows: TGTGCCAGCAGTGGAGCGGGACAGGGCTACAATGAGCAGTTCTTC. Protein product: CASSGAGQGYNEQFF.

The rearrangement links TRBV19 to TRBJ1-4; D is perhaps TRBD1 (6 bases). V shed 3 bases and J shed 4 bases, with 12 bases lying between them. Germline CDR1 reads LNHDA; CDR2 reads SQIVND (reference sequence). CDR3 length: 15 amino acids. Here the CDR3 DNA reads TGTGCCAGTAGTATCGACGACAGGCATAATGAAAAACTGTTTTTT. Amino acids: CASSIDDRHNEKLFF.

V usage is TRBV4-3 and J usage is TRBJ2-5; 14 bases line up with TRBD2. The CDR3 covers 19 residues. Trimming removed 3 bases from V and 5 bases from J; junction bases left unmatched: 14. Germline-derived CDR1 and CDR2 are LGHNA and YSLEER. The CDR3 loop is CASSQATGTSGGRPETQYF. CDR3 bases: TGCGCCAGCAGCCAGGCTACCGGGACTAGCGGGGGCCGACCGGAGACCCAGTACTTC.

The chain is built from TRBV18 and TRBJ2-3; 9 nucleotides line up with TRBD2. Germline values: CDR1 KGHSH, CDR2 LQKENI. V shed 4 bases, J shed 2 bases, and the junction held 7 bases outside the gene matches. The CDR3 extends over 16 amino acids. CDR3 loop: CASSQQSGGTTDTQYF. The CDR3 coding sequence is TGTGCCAGCTCACAACAAAGCGGGGGGACCACAGATACGCAGTATTTT.

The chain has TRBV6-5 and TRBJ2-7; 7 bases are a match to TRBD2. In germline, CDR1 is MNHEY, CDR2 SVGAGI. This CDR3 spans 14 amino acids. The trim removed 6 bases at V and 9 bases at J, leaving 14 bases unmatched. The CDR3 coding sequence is TGTGCCAGCAGGGAGCGGGAACCCCTGATTATGCAGTACTTC. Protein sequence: CASREREPLIMQYF.

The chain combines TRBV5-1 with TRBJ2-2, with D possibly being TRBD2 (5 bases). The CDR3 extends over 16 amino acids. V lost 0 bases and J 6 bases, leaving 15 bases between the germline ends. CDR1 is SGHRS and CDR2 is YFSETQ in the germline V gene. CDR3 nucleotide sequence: TGCGCCAGCAGCTTGGATTCAGGACTTCAGGCCGGGGAGCTGTTTTTT. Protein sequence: CASSLDSGLQAGELFF. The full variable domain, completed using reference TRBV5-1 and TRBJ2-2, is KAGVTQTPRYLIKTRGQQVTLSCSPISGHRSVSWYQQTPGQGLQFLFEYFSETQRNKGNFPGRFSGRQFSNSRSEMNVSTLELGDSALYLCASSLDSGLQAGELFFGEGSRLTVL.

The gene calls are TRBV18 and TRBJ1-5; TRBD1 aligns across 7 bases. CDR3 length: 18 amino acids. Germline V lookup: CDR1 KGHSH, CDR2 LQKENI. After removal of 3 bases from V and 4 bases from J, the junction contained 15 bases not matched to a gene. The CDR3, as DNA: TGTGCCAGCTCACCGTCTTCGACAGGGTCCTCTGAGAATCAGCCCCAGCATTTT. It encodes CASSPSSTGSSENQPQHF.